A selection of T cell receptor beta chains follows, all from one sample in a study of cytomegalovirus exposure and HLA in healthy donors. Some clones are missing from TCRdb's copy, which holds only in-frame ones; the method was immunoSEQ multiplex PCR. The data show approximately 190,000 clones, with approximately 78% seen just once and 6.5% held by the top ten. The sample consisted of PBMCs. The receptors shown here come from a woman between 50 and 59 years old in good health and CMV-seropositive. CDR3s include the opening cysteine and the closing phenylalanine or tryptophan. D genes are given only for firm matches. Some rows mark clone size as missing; the rest say once, few, many or name a class of expanded clone.

d_call	clone_size	cdr3_length	v_call	j_call	cdr3_aa	cdr3_nt
TRBD1	NA	15	TRBV4-3	TRBJ2-7	CASSQGAGGAYEQYF	TGCGCCAGCAGCCAAGGGGCAGGGGGAGCCTACGAGCAGTACTTC
TRBD2	NA	15	TRBV7-9	TRBJ2-1	CASSLGGGDQYEQFF	TGTGCCAGCAGCTTAGGCGGGGGGGATCAGTATGAGCAGTTCTTC
NA	NA	15	TRBV11-2	TRBJ2-4	CASSVAGGAKNIQYF	TGTGCCAGCAGCGTAGCCGGTGGAGCCAAAAACATTCAGTACTTC
TRBD2	NA	14	TRBV6-1	TRBJ2-7	CASSPTSGRYEQYF	TGTGCCAGCAGTCCGACTAGCGGGCGCTACGAGCAGTACTTC
TRBD1	once	15	TRBV19	TRBJ1-5	CASTGTGAGNQPQHF	TGTGCCAGTACGGGGACAGGGGCAGGGAATCAGCCCCAGCATTTT
NA	NA	14	TRBV5-5	TRBJ1-4	CASSLAGGWEKLFF	TGTGCCAGCAGCTTGGCGGGAGGTTGGGAAAAACTGTTTTTT
NA	NA	14	TRBV5-1	TRBJ1-2	CASSPRGGRYGYTF	TGCGCCAGCAGCCCCCGCGGAGGGCGCTATGGCTACACCTTC
TRBD1	NA	15	TRBV27	TRBJ1-4	CASSPSTGGPEKLFF	TGTGCCAGCAGTCCCTCGACAGGGGGCCCTGAAAAACTGTTTTTT
TRBD2	NA	14	TRBV27	TRBJ2-7	CASRPPGLAWEQYF	TGTGCCAGCAGGCCCCCGGGACTAGCGTGGGAGCAGTACTTC
TRBD1	NA	15	TRBV10-3	TRBJ1-3	CAISRQGDSGNTIYF	TGTGCCATCAGTAGGCAGGGGGACTCTGGAAACACCATATATTTT
TRBD2	NA	15	TRBV10-3	TRBJ2-2	CAIRGTSGEGGELFF	TGTGCCATCAGGGGGACTAGCGGAGAGGGCGGGGAGCTGTTTTTT
NA	once	15	TRBV18	TRBJ2-3	CASSPQESSTDTQYF	TGTGCCAGCTCACCACAGGAGTCTAGCACAGATACGCAGTATTTT
NA	NA	16	TRBV7-8	TRBJ1-3	CASSYGLQLGGNTIYF	TGTGCCAGCAGCTATGGACTCCAACTAGGTGGAAACACCATATATTTT
TRBD1	NA	15	TRBV6-5	TRBJ2-7	CASSRAGTGFNEQYF	TGTGCCAGCAGTCGAGCCGGGACAGGGTTCAACGAGCAGTACTTC
NA	NA	13	TRBV6-5	TRBJ1-2	CASTSPGIYGYTF	TGTGCCAGCACCTCCCCAGGGATCTATGGCTACACCTTC
NA	NA	15	TRBV7-9	TRBJ2-1	CASTTTGSAYNEQFF	TGTGCCAGCACCACTACGGGTTCTGCCTACAATGAGCAGTTCTTC
NA	NA	13	TRBV6-6	TRBJ1-6	CATLETYNSPLHF	TGTGCCACCCTCGAGACCTATAATTCACCCCTCCACTTT
TRBD2	NA	17	TRBV7-2	TRBJ2-2	CASSLGAAGGPTGELFF	TGTGCCAGCAGCTTAGGAGCGGCGGGGGGTCCCACCGGGGAGCTGTTTTTT
NA	NA	15	TRBV29-1	TRBJ2-3	CSVGGRGGGTDTQYF	TGCAGCGTTGGGGGCAGGGGAGGGGGCACAGATACGCAGTATTTT
NA	few	13	TRBV19	TRBJ1-1	CASSTPPVGEAFF	TGTGCCAGTAGTACCCCCCCGGTCGGGGAAGCTTTCTTT
NA	NA	15	TRBV10-3	TRBJ1-5	CATTPEWAPNQPQHF	TGTGCCACCACCCCCGAATGGGCCCCCAATCAGCCCCAGCATTTT
NA	NA	13	TRBV2	TRBJ1-2	CASSEAGSYGYTF	TGTGCCAGCAGTGAGGCGGGTAGCTATGGCTACACCTTC
TRBD1	NA	13	TRBV19	TRBJ2-5	CASSRDRVETQYF	TGTGCCAGTAGTCGGGACAGGGTAGAGACCCAGTACTTC
TRBD1	NA	15	TRBV19	TRBJ1-1	CASSTPRTGGNEAFF	TGTGCCAGTAGTACCCCCCGGACAGGGGGCAATGAAGCTTTCTTT
NA	once	12	TRBV5-1	TRBJ2-1	CASSFLGQEQFF	TGCGCCAGCAGCTTCCTTGGACAGGAGCAGTTCTTC
NA	NA	13	TRBV2	TRBJ2-2	CASSGQGSGELFF	TGTGCCAGCAGTGGTCAGGGCAGCGGGGAGCTGTTTTTT
NA	NA	14	TRBV6-4	TRBJ2-3	CASSDSINGDTQYF	TGTGCCAGCAGTGACTCGATTAACGGAGATACGCAGTATTTT
TRBD2	NA	15	TRBV28	TRBJ2-5	CASSPSGAAQETQYF	TGTGCCAGCAGTCCCAGCGGGGCAGCCCAAGAGACCCAGTACTTC
NA	NA	12	TRBV12-5	TRBJ2-2	CASGLGAGELFF	TGTGCTAGTGGTTTAGGGGCCGGGGAGCTGTTTTTT
NA	NA	16	TRBV19	TRBJ1-2	CASSILQGGSRDGYTF	TGTGCCAGTAGTATTCTTCAGGGAGGGTCCAGGGATGGCTACACCTTC
TRBD2	NA	20	TRBV2	TRBJ2-1	CASSFSGLAGEALRGSEQFF	TGTGCCAGCAGTTTTAGCGGACTAGCGGGAGAAGCGTTACGTGGAAGTGAGCAGTTCTTC
NA	NA	12	TRBV18	TRBJ2-1	CASSGSSEEQFF	TGTGCCAGCTCAGGGAGCAGCGAAGAGCAGTTCTTC
NA	NA	12	TRBV7-9	TRBJ1-6	CSSSREYSPLHF	TGTTCCAGCAGTCGCGAGTATTCACCCCTCCACTTT
TRBD1	NA	16	TRBV4-3	TRBJ1-2	CASSQARTGRGYGYTF	TGCGCCAGCAGCCAAGCGAGGACAGGGAGAGGGTATGGCTACACCTTC
TRBD1	NA	17	TRBV27	TRBJ2-2	CASSFSGTGGGTGELFF	TGTGCCAGCAGTTTCTCCGGGACAGGGGGCGGCACCGGGGAGCTGTTTTTT
TRBD1	NA	16	TRBV4-3	TRBJ2-7	CASSQDPAQGTGEQYF	TGCGCCAGCAGCCAAGATCCCGCACAGGGGACGGGCGAGCAGTACTTC
TRBD2	NA	19	TRBV10-1	TRBJ2-7	CASGGASGRPVPFLYEQYF	TGCGCCAGCGGCGGCGCTAGCGGGAGGCCAGTCCCCTTTCTATACGAGCAGTACTTC
NA	NA	17	TRBV4-2	TRBJ2-7	CASSQDHGIGDGYEQYF	TGTGCCAGCAGCCAAGACCATGGGATAGGGGATGGATACGAGCAGTACTTC
TRBD1	NA	13	TRBV2	TRBJ2-7	CASKDRSPYEQYF	TGTGCCAGCAAGGACAGGTCCCCCTACGAGCAGTACTTC
NA	once	13	TRBV18	TRBJ2-5	CASSPPQGETQYF	TGTGCCAGCTCACCACCCCAGGGAGAGACCCAGTACTTC
NA	once	13	TRBV9	TRBJ2-7	CASSVAGSYEQYF	TGTGCCAGCAGCGTAGCAGGCAGCTACGAGCAGTACTTC
TRBD1	few	16	TRBV6-1	TRBJ2-3	CASSARTGRYTDTQYF	TGTGCCAGCAGTGCCAGGACAGGACGGTACACAGATACGCAGTATTTT
NA	once	13	TRBV6-1	TRBJ1-1	CASSKGVLTEAFF	TGTGCCAGCAGTAAGGGGGTTCTCACTGAAGCTTTCTTT
TRBD2	NA	17	TRBV7-2	TRBJ2-5	CASSQAPMGLAGEEQYF	TGTGCCAGCAGCCAAGCCCCGATGGGACTAGCGGGGGAGGAGCAGTACTTC
NA	once	15	TRBV5-1	TRBJ1-4	CASSSVQGGNEKLFF	TGCGCCAGCAGCTCGGTTCAAGGGGGAAATGAAAAACTGTTTTTT
TRBD1	NA	16	TRBV25-1	TRBJ1-5	CASSEQGTGWDQPQHF	TGTGCCAGCAGTGAACAGGGGACAGGTTGGGATCAGCCCCAGCATTTT
TRBD2	NA	16	TRBV7-2	TRBJ2-3	CASSLQASGGPDTQYF	TGTGCCAGCAGCTTACAGGCTAGCGGGGGTCCAGATACGCAGTATTTT
TRBD2	NA	14	TRBV6-5	TRBJ2-2	CASRRGTHTGELFF	TGTGCCAGCAGGCGGGGGACGCACACCGGGGAGCTGTTTTTT
TRBD1	NA	14	TRBV30	TRBJ2-7	CAWSVGQGVHEQYF	TGTGCCTGGAGTGTCGGACAGGGGGTCCACGAGCAGTACTTC
NA	NA	15	TRBV5-8	TRBJ1-5	CASSLSQGYNQPQHF	TGTGCCAGCAGCTTGTCTCAGGGTTACAATCAGCCCCAGCATTTT
NA	NA	13	TRBV10-2	TRBJ2-1	CASNGRAHNEQFF	TGCGCCAGCAATGGGCGGGCTCACAATGAGCAGTTCTTC
NA	once	14	TRBV7-9	TRBJ2-5	CASSLGTSSETQYF	TGTGCCAGCAGCTTAGGTACTAGTTCGGAGACCCAGTACTTC